This TCR beta chain was profiled in a study of CD4+ T cells in melanoma (dated by TCRdb to about 2022). General notes on the study: The study examined neoantigen-specific CD4+ T cells in human melanoma.

A remark on this clone: The clone's antigen remains unknown. The record has no base qualities; no much larger clone is one base away.

What the work shows at the level of the full study, not this receptor alone: Diverse differentiation states were reported to be shown by neoantigen-specific CD4+ T cells in melanoma. The report described a correlation between neoantigen-specific CD4+ T cells and the function of CD8+ T cells, macrophages and B cells.

The donors were people with melanoma. Based on the germline V gene (reference sequence), the CDR1 and CDR2 sequences are LNHDA and SQIVND. V is reduced by 0 bases and J by 4 bases, leaving a spacing of 14 bases between them. Measured from the cysteine to the phenylalanine, the CDR3 is 16 residues long. Kept here is only the CDR3 DNA, which spans 48 bases and is read in frame from base 1. Library preparation was by the immunoSEQ multiplex PCR assay. TCRdb stores this immuneACCESS table with in-frame sequences only. Part of the clones is absent; in the studies checked, under half of the shortfall reflects unresolved V genes, and no reason is known for the rest. This sample gives 55,000 or so clones in total; approximately 74% of them show up just once. Roughly 4.4% of the sample lies in the top ten.

The sequencing sample was made of tumor tissue. This sequence uses TRBV19 and TRBJ2-3; no confident D gene assignment can be made. The receptor was derived from a human donor with melanoma. The bases are TGTGCCAGTAGTATAGACCTCCCGACTGGCTCAGATACGCAGTATTTT. It codes for CASSIDLPTGSDTQYF.